Many counts were recorded for the clone carrying this T cell receptor beta chain. Its target is not known. This entry belongs to a study of neurological immune-mediated disorders. Regarding the study as a whole: None of the CDR3 amino acid sequences found in expanded clones was shared across subjects. This suggests that the TCR-beta repertoires were private in all groups.

Unsorted libraries were generated from 2 million PBMCs held at -80 degrees C. As for the cDNA, it was generated by 5'RACE with 10-nucleotide random UMIs. TCRdb analysed the 5' RACE reads with MiXCR anew, one entry per CDR3 protein. This sample has just under 60,000 distinct CDR3 sequences; under 4.5% occur once, and the top ten carry about 3%. Sequencing was done on a sample of PBMCs. The receptor was derived from a woman in her 30s with multiple sclerosis.

The CDR3 sequence is CASSAGTSIADTQYF. The DNA for the CDR3 is TGCGCCAGCAGCGCCGGGACTAGCATCGCAGATACGCAGTATTTT. This sequence joins TRBV5-1 and TRBJ2-3; 9 bases fit TRBD2. J lost 4 bases, V lost 4 bases, and 7 bases had no gene match. CDR3 length equals 15 residues. Per germline, CDR1 SGHRS and CDR2 YFSETQ.